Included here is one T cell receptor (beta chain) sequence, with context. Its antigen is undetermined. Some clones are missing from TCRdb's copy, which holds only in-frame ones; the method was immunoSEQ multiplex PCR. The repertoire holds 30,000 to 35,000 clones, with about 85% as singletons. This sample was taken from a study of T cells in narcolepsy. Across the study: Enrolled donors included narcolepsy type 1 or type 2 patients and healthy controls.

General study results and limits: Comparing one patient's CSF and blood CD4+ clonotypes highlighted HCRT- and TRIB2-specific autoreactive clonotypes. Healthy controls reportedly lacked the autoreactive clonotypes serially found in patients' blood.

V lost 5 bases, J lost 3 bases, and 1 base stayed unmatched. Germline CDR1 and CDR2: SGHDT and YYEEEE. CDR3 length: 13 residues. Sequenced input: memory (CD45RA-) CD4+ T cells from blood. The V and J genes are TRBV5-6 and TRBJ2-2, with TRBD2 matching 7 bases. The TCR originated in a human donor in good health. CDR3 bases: TGTGCCAGCAGTAGCGGGCACACCGGGGAGCTGTTTTTT. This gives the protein CASSSGHTGELFF. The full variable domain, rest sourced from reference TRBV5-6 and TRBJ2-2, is DAGVTQSPTHLIKTRGQQVTLRCSPKSGHDTVSWYQQALGQGPQFIFQYYEEEERQRGNFPDRFSGHQFPNYSSELNVNALLLGDSALYLCASSSGHTGELFFGEGSRLTVL.